The clone carrying this TCR beta chain showed up many times. The data were obtained in a study of T cell repertoires in cytomegalovirus infection. TCRdb re-analysed the reads in MiXCR, keeping a single row per CDR3 protein. The data hold approximately 320,000 distinct CDR3 sequences, with roughly 9.5% observed a single time. Trimming shortened V by 8 bases and J by 1 base, and 12 bases separated the two germline ends. The germline gives CDR1 LNHDA, CDR2 SQIVND (reference sequence). CDR3 size: 14 residues. The receptor comes from a human donor in good health (CMV status not recorded). Some clones in this sample may be carry-over from other donors' samples. The sequenced sample consisted of PBMCs. The rearrangement uses TRBV19 and TRBJ1-5; D remains unclear. The CDR3 DNA follows: TGTGCCAGTGAAGGGAAGGAGAGCAATCAGCCCCAGCATTTT. Its translation is CASEGKESNQPQHF.